Here is one T cell receptor beta chain with its context. The sample originates from a study of blood T cells in healthy people across ages. V was cut by 5 bases and J by 0 bases, with 7 bases left in between. Germline-derived CDR1 and CDR2 are LNHNV and YYDKDF (reference sequence). The CDR3 is 14 amino acids. It was about 9.4 milliliters of peripheral blood that were drawn from each donor. For the second PCR, which ran for about 6 to 11 cycles, a sample-barcoded 5' primer and a J-beta primer mix were used. TCRdb re-called the 5' RACE reads with MiXCR, one entry per CDR3 protein. The data show approximately 800,000 distinct CDR3 sequences, with around 62% seen just once and 25% to 30% held by the top ten.

The chain joins TRBV15 to TRBJ2-2, with D uncertain. Sequenced input: blood. The sequence came from a man aged 25 to 45 in good health. The CDR3 reads CATSDPPNTGELFF. DNA of the CDR3: TGTGCCACCAGCGACCCACCGAACACCGGGGAGCTGTTTTTT.